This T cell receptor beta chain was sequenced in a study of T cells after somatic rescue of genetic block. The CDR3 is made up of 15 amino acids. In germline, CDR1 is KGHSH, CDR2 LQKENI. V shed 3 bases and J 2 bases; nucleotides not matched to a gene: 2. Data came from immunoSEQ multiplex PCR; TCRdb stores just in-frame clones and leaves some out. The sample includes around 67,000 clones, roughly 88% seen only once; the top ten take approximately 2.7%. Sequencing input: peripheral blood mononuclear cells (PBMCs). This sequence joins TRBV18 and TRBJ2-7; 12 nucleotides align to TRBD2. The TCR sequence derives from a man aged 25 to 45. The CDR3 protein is CASSPRTSGAYEQYF. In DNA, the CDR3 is TGTGCCAGCTCACCGCGGACTAGCGGGGCCTACGAGCAGTACTTC.